The 17 T cell receptor beta chains given below trace back to one sample, sequenced in a study of blood T cells in healthy people across ages. Through a sample-barcoded 5' primer and a J-beta primer mix, a second PCR was run for roughly 7 to 12 cycles. MiXCR, run by TCRdb on the 5' RACE reads, gives a single entry per CDR3 protein. The repertoire holds 630,000 or so distinct CDR3 sequences, with 32% as singletons. Input material: blood. The receptors here all came from an elderly woman in good health.

This clonotype came up many times. V and J are TRBV10-3 and TRBJ2-1; TRBD2 matches at 12 bases. Germline V gene data show CDR1 as ENHRY and CDR2 as SYGVKD. The CDR3 loop spans 15 amino acids. After removal of 4 bases from V and 9 bases from J, the junction contained 7 bases not matched to a gene. CDR3: CAISGASGGAGEQFF. As DNA, the CDR3 is TGTGCCATCAGTGGGGCTAGCGGGGGGGCCGGTGAGCAGTTCTTC.

A remark on this clonotype: The junction shows a germline mismatch at one end, possibly a read error. This chain connects TRBV2 to TRBJ1-2, with TRBD1 identical over 8 bases. The CDR3 length is 13 residues. CDR1 SNHLY and CDR2 FYNNEI come from the germline V gene. CDR3 amino acids: CASRDRANYGYTF. As DNA, the CDR3 is TGTGCCAGCAGGGACAGGGCTAATTATGGCTACACCTTC.

This clonotype appeared many times. This chain connects TRBV7-9 to TRBJ2-5, with D possibly TRBD1 on 7 matching bases. This CDR3 is built from 15 residues. V lost 5 bases and J 5 bases, leaving 18 bases between the germline ends. CDR1 is SEHNR and CDR2 is FQNEAQ in the germline V gene (reference sequence). The CDR3 DNA is TGTGCCAGCAGCCGAGTCGACGCAGGGGGGGAGACCCAGTACTTC. This codes for CASSRVDAGGETQYF.

In this sample, this clonotype turned up many times. V gene TRBV27 combines with J gene TRBJ1-6; 8 nucleotides match TRBD1. The CDR3 is made up of 14 amino acids. The V gene's germline CDR1 is MNHEY and CDR2 SMNVEV (reference sequence). V shed 5 bases, J shed 4 bases, and the junction held 1 base outside the gene matches. The CDR3 region has the DNA TGTGCCAGCAGTAACAGGGGGTATAATTCACCCCTCCACTTT. Translating gives CASSNRGYNSPLHF.

The gene calls are TRBV5-1 and TRBJ2-6; weak D call: TRBD1 (6 bases). Trimming took off 4 bases at V and 1 base at J, with 12 bases between the two ends. There are 16 residues in the CDR3. CDR1 and CDR2 from the germline V gene are SGHRS and YFSETQ. The CDR3 here is CASSPDQGSGANVLTF. The CDR3 region has the DNA TGCGCCAGCAGCCCGGACCAGGGGTCTGGGGCCAACGTCCTGACTTTC.

The gene calls are TRBV2 and TRBJ2-1; 8 positions match TRBD2. This CDR3 comprises 15 residues. The germline V gene has CDR1 SNHLY and CDR2 FYNNEI. V dropped 4 bases and J dropped 3; count of bases not matched to a gene: 5. Here the CDR3 DNA reads TGTGCCAGCAGTGGGGCCCTAGCGGGCTACAATGAGCAGTTCTTC. Its protein is CASSGALAGYNEQFF.

This clonotype was counted ten times or more. The CDR3 loop is CASSLPAYEQYF. The CDR3 DNA is TGCGCCAGCAGCTTGCCGGCCTACGAGCAGTACTTC. The chain carries TRBV5-1 and TRBJ2-7, with D uncertain. V lost 1 base, J lost 2 bases, and 4 bases lay in between. The CDR3 runs to 12 residues. Germline V gene sequence: CDR1 SGHRS, CDR2 YFSETQ.

This clonotype has at least ten counts. CDR3 in DNA: TGCAGTGCTCAGGGACAGGGGGTCGACCAGCCCCAGCATTTT. Its protein product is CSAQGQGVDQPQHF. The chain joins TRBV20-1 to TRBJ1-5; 11 bases agree with TRBD1. Losses at the gene ends were 5 bases for V and 7 bases for J; bases not matched to a gene: 7. Germline V gives CDR1 DFQATT, CDR2 SNEGSKA (reference sequence). This CDR3 comprises 14 residues.

For this clonotype: The junction does not match germline at one end; this may be a read error. The CDR3 DNA sequence: TGTGCCAGCGGCTTCAGGGATTACACAGATACGCAGTATTTT. It codes for CASGFRDYTDTQYF. This chain joins TRBV7-9 and TRBJ2-3; D possibly corresponds to TRBD1 (5 bases). CDR1 and CDR2 from the germline V gene are SEHNR and FQNEAQ (reference sequence). The CDR3 has 14 residues.

This clonotype was observed at least ten times. This could be a read error, since a much larger clone is one nucleotide away. The rearrangement links TRBV9 to TRBJ2-6; D is possibly TRBD1 (5 bases). The CDR3 is 15 residues long. From germline, CDR1 is SGDLS and CDR2 YYNGEE. CDR3 in DNA: TGTGCCAGCAGCGTCCGTCCCGCTGGGGCCAACGTCCGGACTTTC. Amino acids: CASSVRPAGANVRTF.

This clonotype was detected ten times or more. The chain links TRBV30 to TRBJ2-5; 7 bases are a match to TRBD2. V gave up 6 bases and J gave up 5 bases; unmatched junction bases: 6. Per the germline V gene, CDR1 is GTSNPN and CDR2 is SVGIG (reference sequence). The CDR3 contains 12 residues. CDR3 nucleotides: TGTGCCTGCCAGACTAGCTCGGAGACCCAGTACTTC. Protein sequence: CACQTSSETQYF.

This clonotype was counted between two and nine times. The rearrangement links TRBV7-9 to TRBJ1-1, with 7 bases aligning to TRBD1. V lost 3 bases to trimming and J lost 1 base; unmatched junction nucleotides: 8. Germline assignment: CDR1 SEHNR and CDR2 FQNEAQ (reference sequence). The CDR3 runs to 16 residues. This CDR3 is CASSFFEHRGNTEAFF. The CDR3 nucleotides are TGTGCCAGCAGCTTTTTCGAGCACAGGGGGAACACTGAAGCTTTCTTT.

Regarding this clonotype: A much larger clone lies a single base off, so this may be a read error. The genes are TRBV5-1 and TRBJ2-5, with D uncertain. The CDR3 is made up of 13 amino acids. Germline CDR1 is SGHRS and CDR2 is YFSETQ. V dropped 4 bases and J dropped 11 bases, with 18 bases sitting between them. The CDR3 loop reads CASSLGHLDEQYF. The CDR3 bases are TGCGCCAGCAGCCTCGGGCACCTCGATGAGCAGTACTTC.

There are many counts of this clonotype. The J gene is TRBJ1-4, the V gene TRBV4-2; D call uncertain. CDR3 length: 16 residues. The germline V gene encodes CDR1 LGHNA and CDR2 YNFKEQ. Between the trimmed V and J ends, which lost 4 bases and 8 bases, there was a span of 20 bases. The CDR3 DNA follows: TGTGCCAGCAGCCCTTCGACACGGGAGGTTCGGGAAAAACTGTTTTTT. This gives the protein CASSPSTREVREKLFF.

The chain uses TRBV6-5 and TRBJ2-5; D gene uncertain. The closer fit of TRBJ2-7 to the DNA end suggests the J call may be wrong. The CDR3 runs 14 residues. Looked up from germline, CDR1 is MNHEY and CDR2 is SVGAGI. CDR3 protein: CASSLGLVAYEQYF. The CDR3 nucleotides are TGTGCCAGCAGCCTGGGCCTCGTCGCCTACGAGCAGTACTTC.

This clonotype occurred many times. V gene TRBV5-1 combines with J gene TRBJ2-1; D unclear. Germline CDR1 reads SGHRS; CDR2 reads YFSETQ. CDR3 length equals 16 residues. V shed 2 bases and J shed 4 bases, with 16 bases lying between them. DNA for the CDR3: TGCGCCAGCAGCTTATTTGACGGAGAGTTTTACAATGAGCAGTTCTTC. It encodes CASSLFDGEFYNEQFF.

This clonotype appeared many times. V is TRBV5-1 and J is TRBJ2-3, with TRBD1 matching over 7 bases. The germline V gene has CDR1 SGHRS and CDR2 YFSETQ. Unmatched junction bases numbered 5, after V lost 0 bases and J lost 4 bases. CDR3 length: 15 residues. The chain's CDR3 is CASSLVGQAADTQYF. In DNA, the CDR3 is TGCGCCAGCAGCTTGGTAGGACAGGCTGCAGATACGCAGTATTTT.